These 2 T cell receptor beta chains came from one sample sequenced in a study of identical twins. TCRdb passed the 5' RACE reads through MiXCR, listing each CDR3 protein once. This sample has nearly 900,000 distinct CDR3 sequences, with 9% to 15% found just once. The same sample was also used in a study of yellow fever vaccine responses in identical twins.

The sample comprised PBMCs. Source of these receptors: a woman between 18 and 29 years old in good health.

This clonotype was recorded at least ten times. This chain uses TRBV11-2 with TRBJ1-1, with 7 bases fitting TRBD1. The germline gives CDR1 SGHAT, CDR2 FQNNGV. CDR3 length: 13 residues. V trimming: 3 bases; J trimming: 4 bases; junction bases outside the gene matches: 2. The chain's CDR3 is CASSFRQGTEAFF. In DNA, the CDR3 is TGTGCCAGCAGCTTCCGACAGGGCACTGAAGCTTTCTTT.

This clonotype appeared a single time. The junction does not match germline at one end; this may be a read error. The DNA for the CDR3 is TGCAGTGTTGAAGATCGGGACATCTCCACCGGGGAGCTGTTTTTT. This translates into CSVEDRDISTGELFF. This chain uses TRBV29-1 with TRBJ2-2; D may be TRBD1 (6 bases). From germline, CDR1 is SQVTM and CDR2 ANQGSEA. The CDR3 runs to 15 residues.